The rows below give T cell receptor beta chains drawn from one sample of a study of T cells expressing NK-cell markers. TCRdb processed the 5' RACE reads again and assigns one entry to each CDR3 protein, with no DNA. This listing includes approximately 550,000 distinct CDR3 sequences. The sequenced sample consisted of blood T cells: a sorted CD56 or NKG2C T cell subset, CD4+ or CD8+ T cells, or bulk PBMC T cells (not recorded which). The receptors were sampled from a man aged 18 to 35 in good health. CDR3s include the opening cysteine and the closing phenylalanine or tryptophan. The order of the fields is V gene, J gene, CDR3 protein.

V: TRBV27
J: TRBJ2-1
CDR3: CASSSIPTSGYEQFF

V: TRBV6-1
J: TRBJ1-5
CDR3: CASSELVLPQHF

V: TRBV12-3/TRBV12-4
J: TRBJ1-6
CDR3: CASSLKGASPLHF

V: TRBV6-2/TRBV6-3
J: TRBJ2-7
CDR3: CASSSTGQGRTYEQYF

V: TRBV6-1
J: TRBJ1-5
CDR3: CASSGDSVNQPQHF

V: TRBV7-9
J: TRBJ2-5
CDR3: CASSPGTSGQETQYF

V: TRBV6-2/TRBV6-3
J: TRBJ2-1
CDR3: CASSQHSGNTYNEQFF

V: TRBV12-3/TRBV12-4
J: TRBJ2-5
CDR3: CASRTRGSETQYF

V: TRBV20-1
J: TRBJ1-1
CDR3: CSAREMGTTIEAFF

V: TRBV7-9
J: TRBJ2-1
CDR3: CASIYLGASYEQFF

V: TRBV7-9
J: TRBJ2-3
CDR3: CASSSSDPADPDTQYF

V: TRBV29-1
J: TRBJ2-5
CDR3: CSAGFKGQTQYF

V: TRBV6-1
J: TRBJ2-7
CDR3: CASSATSELVEQYF

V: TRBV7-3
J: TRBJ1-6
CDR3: CASSHIGREDSSPLHF

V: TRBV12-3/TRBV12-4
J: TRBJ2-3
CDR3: CASSLLAGEADTQYF

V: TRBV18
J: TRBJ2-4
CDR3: CASSPGTEQIQYF

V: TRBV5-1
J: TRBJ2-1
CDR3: CASSLEGTSGPSYNEQFF

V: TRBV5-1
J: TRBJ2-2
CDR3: CASSTRDAGFAGELFF

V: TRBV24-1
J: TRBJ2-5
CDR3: CATSDLLDRGGPETQYF

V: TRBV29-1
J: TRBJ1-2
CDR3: CSVLPQGGSYGYTF

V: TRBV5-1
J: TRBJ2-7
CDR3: CASSLAALAGEQYF

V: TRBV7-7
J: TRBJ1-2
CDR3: CASSLVSLNYGYTF

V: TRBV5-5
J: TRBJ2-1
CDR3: CASSLEGTDYNEQFF

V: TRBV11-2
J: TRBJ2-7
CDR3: CASSFEPDRGYEQYF

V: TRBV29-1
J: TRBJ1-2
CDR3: CSVDRGDGYTF

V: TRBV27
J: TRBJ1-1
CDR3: CASSFRELNTEAFF

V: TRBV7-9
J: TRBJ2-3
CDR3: CASSPSLGDTQYF